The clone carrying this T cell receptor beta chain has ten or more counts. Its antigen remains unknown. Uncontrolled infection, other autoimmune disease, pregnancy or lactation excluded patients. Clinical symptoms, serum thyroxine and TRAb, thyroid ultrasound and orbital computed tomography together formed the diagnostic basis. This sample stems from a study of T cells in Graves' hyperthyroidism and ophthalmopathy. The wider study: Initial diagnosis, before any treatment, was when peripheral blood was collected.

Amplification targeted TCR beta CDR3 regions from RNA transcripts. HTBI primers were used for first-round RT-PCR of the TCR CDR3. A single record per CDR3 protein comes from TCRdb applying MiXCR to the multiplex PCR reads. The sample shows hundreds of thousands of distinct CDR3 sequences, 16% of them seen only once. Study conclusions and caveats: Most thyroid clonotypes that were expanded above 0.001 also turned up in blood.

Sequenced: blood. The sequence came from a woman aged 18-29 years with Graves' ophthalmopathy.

The CDR3 region has the DNA TGTGCCAGCGCACCCGGGGGGGGCGGTTCGCCTGATGAAGCTTTCTTT. It specifies CASAPGGGGSPDEAFF. The chain links TRBV12-3 or TRBV12-4 to TRBJ1-1; D perhaps matches TRBD1 (6 bases). Trimming left V 8 bases short and J 7 bases short, with 26 bases between. The CDR3 loop spans 16 amino acids.